This T cell receptor (beta chain) originates from a study of T cells in pancreatic ductal adenocarcinoma (dated by TCRdb to about 2017). About the investigation overall: The work assessed suppressive cells as well as CD8+ T cells infiltrating resected pancreatic ductal adenocarcinoma, measuring their numbers, locations, and properties, in order to shed light on the adaptive T-cell response that occurs naturally. Results the study describes overall, beyond this receptor: Blood samples had more total productive templates and 7 to 10-fold more unique clonotypes than tumor samples. Since most pancreatic cancer patients present with inoperable disease, the resected cohort was skewed toward the minority of patients who had early-stage disease. Because tumors are enriched in CD45RO+ effector T cells rather than naive T cells, which biases toward lower diversity, comparisons of clonality between tumor and blood may be biased. T-cell clonality showed no significant difference between tumor and blood, with a mean clonality of roughly 0.12 in tumors and approximately 0.072 in blood.

Notes on this clone: It lacks a known antigen. No qualities accompany the bases; no much larger clone lies one base away.

The immunoSEQ hsTCRB kit was used to amplify TCR beta CDR3 regions from genomic DNA. An Illumina HiSeq system was used to carry out high-throughput TRB CDR3 sequencing. From the authors' description of their analysis: The immunoSEQ software was used to analyze sequencing reads, and nonproductive sequences containing premature stops or frame-shifts were removed. Repertoire clonality was computed as one minus Shannon entropy normalized by log2 of the number of unique productive sequences. TCRdb provides this immuneACCESS table in a form limited to in-frame rearrangements. Some clones are lacking; in checked studies, under half of them reflect an unresolved V gene, and why the rest are absent is not known. V and J calls and clone size are those listed in that table; D and trimming were worked out from the DNA. The sample profile shows approximately 18,000 clones; 88% of them were found once. The ten largest make up over 0.9% of the sample.

Taken from the germline V gene, the CDR1 and CDR2 loops are SNHLY and FYNNEI. The cysteine opens and the phenylalanine closes a CDR3 of 14 amino acids. The only DNA kept is the CDR3, 42 bases in frame from the first base. Trimming takes 3 bases from V and 3 bases from J, and the germline ends sit 12 bases apart. Pancreatic ductal adenocarcinoma patients who had undergone surgery without neoadjuvant therapy were selected. Peripheral blood was collected in heparin tubes, from which PBMCs were isolated by histopaque density gradient and cryopreserved in approximately 10% DMSO. The DNeasy Blood and Tissue Kit, with Proteinase K and RNase treatment, was used to extract genomic DNA from over 5 PBMC specimens and 9 flash-frozen tumor specimens.

The source is a human donor with pancreatic ductal adenocarcinoma. Specimen: PBMCs. The V gene is TRBV2 and the J gene is TRBJ2-7; no D gene call is confident. The CDR3 is CASSDIRIYYEQYF. The nucleotide sequence reads as follows: TGTGCCAGCAGTGACATCAGGATATACTACGAGCAGTACTTC.